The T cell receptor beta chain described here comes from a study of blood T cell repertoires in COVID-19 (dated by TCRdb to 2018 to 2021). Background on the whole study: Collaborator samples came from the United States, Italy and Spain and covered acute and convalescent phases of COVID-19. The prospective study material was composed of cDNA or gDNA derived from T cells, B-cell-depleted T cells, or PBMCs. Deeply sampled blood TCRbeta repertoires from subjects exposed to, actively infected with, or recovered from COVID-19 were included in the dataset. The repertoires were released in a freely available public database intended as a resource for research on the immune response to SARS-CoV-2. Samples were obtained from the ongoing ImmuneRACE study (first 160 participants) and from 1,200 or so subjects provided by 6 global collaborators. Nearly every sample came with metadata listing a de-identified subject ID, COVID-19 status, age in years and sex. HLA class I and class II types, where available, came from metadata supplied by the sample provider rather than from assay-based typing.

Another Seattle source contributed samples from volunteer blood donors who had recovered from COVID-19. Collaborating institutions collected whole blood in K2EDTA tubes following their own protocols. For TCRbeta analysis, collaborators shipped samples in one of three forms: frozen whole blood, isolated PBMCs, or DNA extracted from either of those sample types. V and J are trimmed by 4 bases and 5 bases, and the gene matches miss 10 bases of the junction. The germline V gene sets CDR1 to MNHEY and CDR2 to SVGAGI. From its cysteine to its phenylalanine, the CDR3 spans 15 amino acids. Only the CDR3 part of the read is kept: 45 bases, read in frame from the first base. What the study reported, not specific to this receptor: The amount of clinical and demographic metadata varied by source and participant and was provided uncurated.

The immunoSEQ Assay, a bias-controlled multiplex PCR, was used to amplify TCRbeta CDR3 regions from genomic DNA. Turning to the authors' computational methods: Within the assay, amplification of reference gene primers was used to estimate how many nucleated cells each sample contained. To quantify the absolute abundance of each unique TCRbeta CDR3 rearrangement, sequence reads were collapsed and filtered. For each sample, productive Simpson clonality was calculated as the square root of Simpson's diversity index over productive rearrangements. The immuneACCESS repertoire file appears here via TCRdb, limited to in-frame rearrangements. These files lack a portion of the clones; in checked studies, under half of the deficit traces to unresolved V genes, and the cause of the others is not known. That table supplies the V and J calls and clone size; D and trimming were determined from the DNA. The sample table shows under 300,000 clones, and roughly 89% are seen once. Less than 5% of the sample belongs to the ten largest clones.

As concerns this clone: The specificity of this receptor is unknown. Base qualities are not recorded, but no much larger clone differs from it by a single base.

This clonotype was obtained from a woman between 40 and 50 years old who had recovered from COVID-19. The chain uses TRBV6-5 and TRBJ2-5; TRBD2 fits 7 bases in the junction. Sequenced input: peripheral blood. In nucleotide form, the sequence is TGTGCCAGCAGTTTTCAGGTGGGGGGGATGGAGACCCAGTACTTC. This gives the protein CASSFQVGGMETQYF.